This T cell receptor beta chain was identified during a study of blood T cell repertoires in COVID-19. About the study: Acute and convalescent COVID-19 samples came from the United States, Italy and Spain. Nucleic acid was either cDNA or gDNA, and it came from T cells, B-cell-depleted T cells, or PBMCs.

Authors' data handling: Amplification of reference gene primers was used by the study to estimate nucleated cell counts. The assay was immunoSEQ multiplex PCR, and TCRdb's table has in-frame clones only and misses some. That table furnishes V, J and clone size, whereas the DNA furnished D and trimming. The sample yields about 110,000 clones, around 82% seen once. Trimming removed 7 bases from V and 7 bases from J, with 20 bases in between. Germline CDR1 and CDR2: MNHEY and SVGAGI. The CDR3 is 14 amino acids. The genes are TRBV6-5 and TRBJ2-7, with a tentative D call TRBD2 (5 bases). This TCR was recovered from a woman in her forties or fifties with acute or convalescent COVID-19. Sequencing was performed on peripheral blood. The CDR3 region has the DNA TGTGCCAGCAACCTCTTGACATCGGGGTGGGAGCAGTACTTC. This sequence encodes CASNLLTSGWEQYF.